The 20 T cell receptor beta chains given below trace back to one sample, sequenced in a study of PD-1 blockade in classical Hodgkin lymphoma. Assay used: immunoSEQ multiplex PCR; TCRdb lists only in-frame clones, some missing. The table shows 9,500 to 10,000 clones, with 74% occurring only once. The time point was: cycle 4 day 1 (C4D1), after around six weeks of nivolumab. All trial patients relapsed after autologous stem cell transplantation. Magnetic depletion of non-target cells from thawed PBMCs yielded purified CD8+ T cells. The sequencing here drew on CD8+ T cells from blood, taken before the fourth cycle of nivolumab. Receptor source: a human donor with classical Hodgkin lymphoma.

The chain is built from TRBV6-5 and TRBJ2-5, with 10 bases that match TRBD1. This CDR3 comprises 16 residues. After removal of 4 bases from V and 4 bases from J, the junction contained 9 bases not matched to a gene. Looked up from germline, CDR1 is MNHEY and CDR2 is SVGAGI. The CDR3 DNA sequence: TGTGCCAGCAGTTCCACACCGGGACAGGGGAGAGAGACCCAGTACTTC. Its translation is CASSSTPGQGRETQYF.

This clone was detected once. CDR3 loop: CASSVRAGGETQYF. CDR3 sequence (DNA): TGTGCCAGCAGCGTAAGGGCAGGGGGAGAGACCCAGTACTTC. The V and J genes are TRBV9 and TRBJ2-5, with 7 bases aligning to TRBD1. Germline V gene lookup returns CDR1 SGDLS and CDR2 YYNGEE. CDR3 length: 14 amino acids. With V trimmed by 1 base and J by 4 bases, 4 bases remained unmatched.

This sequence joins TRBV7-9 and TRBJ1-1; D unclear. V lost 4 bases and J lost 4, with 10 bases in between. Germline CDR1 and CDR2: SEHNR and FQNEAQ (reference sequence). This CDR3 has 13 amino acids. CDR3 amino acids: CASSSLRGTEAFF. CDR3 nucleotide sequence: TGTGCCAGCAGCTCTTTACGGGGCACTGAAGCTTTCTTT.

CDR3 coding DNA: TGTGCCAGCACCACGGACAGGGAAAATTCACCCCTCCACTTT. Its protein product is CASTTDRENSPLHF. The V gene is TRBV13, the J gene TRBJ1-6; 8 nucleotides align to TRBD1. Per the germline V gene, CDR1 is PRHDT and CDR2 is FYEKMQ (reference sequence). The CDR3 extends over 14 amino acids. J gave up 7 bases and V 7 bases, and 6 bases lay outside the gene matches.

The chain links TRBV19 to TRBJ1-5; D uncertain. V lost 2 bases and J lost 1, with 9 bases in between. There are 15 residues in the CDR3. Germline V lookup: CDR1 LNHDA, CDR2 SQIVND (reference sequence). The CDR3 loop is CASSIWGLSNQPQHF. Here the CDR3 DNA reads TGTGCCAGTAGTATATGGGGTCTAAGCAATCAGCCCCAGCATTTT.

The V gene is TRBV14, the J gene TRBJ1-2; the D is unclear. V shed 4 bases and J shed 5 bases, with 8 bases lying between them. The germline CDR1 and CDR2 sequences are SGHDN and FVKESK. CDR3 size: 12 residues. The CDR3 here is CASSLTMYGYTF. CDR3 coding DNA: TGTGCCAGCAGCCTGACAATGTATGGCTACACCTTC.

The chain joins TRBV9 to TRBJ1-6; no clear D gene. Germline CDR1 SGDLS, CDR2 YYNGEE. The CDR3 has 13 residues. V shed 0 bases and J shed 7 bases, with 5 bases lying between them. CDR3 nucleotide sequence: TGTGCCAGCAGCGTAGGTTCGAATTCACCCCTCCACTTT. This codes for CASSVGSNSPLHF.

This clone was seen a few times. This chain connects TRBV30 to TRBJ2-1; possible D gene TRBD2, 5 bases. Germline V gene lookup returns CDR1 GTSNPN and CDR2 SVGIG (reference sequence). Between the trimmed V and J ends, which lost 7 bases and 7 bases, there was a span of 17 bases. The CDR3 runs to 13 residues. CDR3 sequence: CAFLRADSNEQFF. Here the CDR3 DNA reads TGTGCCTTCCTCAGAGCGGATTCTAATGAGCAGTTCTTC. The whole variable domain, filled in from reference TRBV30 and TRBJ2-1, reads SQTIHQWPATLVQPVGSPLSLECTVEGTSNPNLYWYRQAAGRGLQLLFYSVGIGQISSEVPQNLSASRPQDRQFILSSKKLLLSDSGFYLCAFLRADSNEQFFGPGTRLTVL.

The gene calls are TRBV23-1 and TRBJ1-5, with D possibly being TRBD1 (6 bases). TRBV23-1 belongs to the ORF category, with a function that is uncertain. Trimming took 3 bases from V and 5 from J, leaving 20 bases between them. The CDR3 consists of 17 residues. CDR3 residues: CASSQAITGRGDQPQHF. The CDR3 region has the DNA TGCGCCAGCAGTCAGGCGATTACAGGGCGCGGGGATCAGCCCCAGCATTTT.

The chain is built from TRBV9 and TRBJ2-7, with 7 bases fitting TRBD2. Germline V lookup: CDR1 SGDLS, CDR2 YYNGEE. The CDR3 length is 13 residues. Trimming at V came to 4 bases and at J to 2 bases, leaving 3 bases not matched to a gene. The DNA for the CDR3 is TGTGCCAGCAGCAGGGAGGGCCCCTACGAGCAGTACTTC. Its translation: CASSREGPYEQYF.

On this clone: Other DNA sequences in this sample translate to the same CDR3. CDR3 DNA sequence: TGTGCCAGCAGTGATACCCCGGGCCCCAAGACAGATACGCAGTATTTT. This gives the protein CASSDTPGPKTDTQYF. This sequence joins TRBV7-9 and TRBJ2-3; D is unresolved. The CDR3 is made up of 16 amino acids. Per the germline V gene, CDR1 is SEHNR and CDR2 is FQNEAQ (reference sequence). Trimming pared 6 bases from V and 3 bases from J, leaving 19 bases between.

The V gene is TRBV2, the J gene TRBJ2-7, with D perhaps TRBD1 or TRBD2 (6 bases each). V was pared by 0 bases and J by 5 bases, with 14 bases between. Germline CDR1 is SNHLY and CDR2 is FYNNEI. CDR3 size: 15 residues. The CDR3 loop reads CASSEAGRGGNEQYF. The CDR3 region has the DNA TGTGCCAGCAGTGAAGCTGGCAGGGGAGGCAACGAGCAGTACTTC.

The chain recombines TRBV27 with TRBJ2-1; unclear D gene. The CDR3 runs to 13 residues. Germline V lookup: CDR1 MNHEY, CDR2 SMNVEV (reference sequence). The V and J ends lost 6 bases and 8 bases respectively, with 14 bases between them. The DNA of the CDR3 is TGTGCCAGCAGCCTGAGTGTAGTGGATGAGCAGTTCTTC. It yields the protein CASSLSVVDEQFF.

The genes are TRBV19 and TRBJ1-5; no definite D call. Germline V gives CDR1 LNHDA, CDR2 SQIVND (reference sequence). The CDR3 is 15 amino acids. V gave up 3 bases and J gave up 0 bases, with 9 bases separating them. The CDR3 loop reads CASSIGFGSNQPQHF. CDR3 bases: TGTGCCAGTAGTATTGGGTTTGGTAGCAATCAGCCCCAGCATTTT. The entire variable domain, with the rest obtained from reference TRBV19 and TRBJ1-5, is as follows: DGGITQSPKYLFRKEGQNVTLSCEQNLNHDAMYWYRQDPGQGLRLIYYSQIVNDFQKGDIAEGYSVSREKKESFPLTVTSAQKNPTAFYLCASSIGFGSNQPQHFGDGTRLSIL.

The DNA of the CDR3 is TGTGCCAGTAGTATCGGCAATCAGCCCCAGCATTTT. It codes for CASSIGNQPQHF. The rearrangement joins TRBV19 to TRBJ1-5; D unclear. Deletions cut 3 bases from V and 2 bases from J, with 2 bases between. Germline V lookup: CDR1 LNHDA, CDR2 SQIVND (reference sequence). This CDR3 is 12 amino acids long.

This chain links TRBV9 with TRBJ1-5, with a possible D match to TRBD1 (5 bases). CDR3 length: 15 residues. Germline CDR1 is SGDLS and CDR2 is YYNGEE. The ends were cut back, 0 bases at V and 8 bases at J, with 15 bases in the middle. DNA of the CDR3: TGTGCCAGCAGCGTAGGACTTTCTGGGGGGGAGCCCCAGCATTTT. It is translated as CASSVGLSGGEPQHF.

The DNA of the CDR3 is TGTGCCAGCAGCTCGGGGACAGAAACCGGCTACACCTTC. This sequence encodes CASSSGTETGYTF. The J gene is TRBJ1-2, the V gene TRBV6-5; 7 nucleotides line up with TRBD1. V shed 6 bases and J 8 bases; nucleotides not matched to a gene: 9. Germline V lookup: CDR1 MNHEY, CDR2 SVGAGI. The CDR3 contains 13 residues.

There are a few counts of this clone. V is TRBV7-8 and J is TRBJ2-7; D is possibly TRBD1 or TRBD2 (5 bases each). This CDR3 spans 15 amino acids. Germline values: CDR1 SGHVS, CDR2 FQNEAQ. Trimming removed 5 bases from V and 0 bases from J, with 14 bases in between. CDR3: CASSPGTYISYEQYF. The CDR3 region has the DNA TGTGCCAGCAGCCCAGGGACGTATATCTCCTACGAGCAGTACTTC.

This rearrangement joins TRBV10-3 to TRBJ2-1; TRBD2 matches at 13 bases. Germline V CDR1 and CDR2: ENHRY, SYGVKD. This CDR3 comprises 17 residues. V was clipped by 0 bases and J by 5 bases; unmatched bases: 4. DNA of the CDR3: TGTGCCATCAGTGAGTCGACTAGCGGGGGGAGGAACAATGAGCAGTTCTTC. This encodes CAISESTSGGRNNEQFF.

This clone was recorded once. This chain uses TRBV27 with TRBJ2-7; tentative D call: TRBD1 (6 bases). CDR3 length: 13 amino acids. V was cut by 2 bases and J by 5 bases, with 10 bases left in between. CDR1 MNHEY and CDR2 SMNVEV come from the germline V gene (reference sequence). The CDR3 coding sequence is TGTGCCAGCAGTTTAGGACAGACTAACGAGCAGTACTTC. Its protein product is CASSLGQTNEQYF.